This passage covers 14 T cell receptor beta chains from one sample sequenced in a study of T cells after yellow fever vaccination. Via MiXCR, TCRdb re-called the 5' RACE reads, giving one row per CDR3 protein. The sample lists a few hundred thousand distinct CDR3 sequences, roughly a fifth seen once, with roughly an eighth in the top ten. The sequences come from PBMCs, collected 15 days after the yellow fever booster vaccination. The receptors were gathered from a man aged 25-45 years who received the YFV17D yellow fever vaccine.

The rearrangement links TRBV4-3 to TRBJ2-1, with D possibly matching TRBD2 (6 bases). Per germline, CDR1 LGHNA and CDR2 YSLEER. The CDR3 is 15 residues long. Trimming shortened V by 3 bases and J by 9 bases, and 18 bases separated the two germline ends. DNA of the CDR3: TGCGCCAGCAGCCAGGGGGTTTTGGAGGGCCGTGAGCAGTTCTTC. Translating it yields CASSQGVLEGREQFF.

The chain carries TRBV20-1 and TRBJ2-1; D might be TRBD1 (6 bases). Germline assignment: CDR1 DFQATT and CDR2 SNEGSKA (reference sequence). The CDR3 is 12 amino acids. The CDR3 DNA reads as TGCGGAAACAGGGTCCGTTACAATGAGCAGTTCTTC. Protein product: CGNRVRYNEQFF.

The gene calls are TRBV19 and TRBJ2-5; D is undetermined. The CDR3 loop spans 13 amino acids. Trimming removed 3 bases at V and 4 bases at J, with 9 bases between. Germline loops: CDR1 LNHDA, CDR2 SQIVND (reference sequence). Here the CDR3 DNA reads TGTGCCAGTAGTATCATGGTAGGAGAGACCCAGTACTTC. It codes for CASSIMVGETQYF.

This clonotype appeared a few times. The V and J genes are TRBV20-1 and TRBJ2-7; D call uncertain. This CDR3 has 15 residues. Trimming pared 0 bases from V and 4 bases from J, leaving 16 bases between. Germline CDR1 and CDR2: DFQATT and SNEGSKA (reference sequence). CDR3 nucleotide sequence: TGCAGTGCTAGAGATGCTTTGGCCCGGGTGTACGAGCAGTACTTC. Translated, it gives CSARDALARVYEQYF.

The V gene is TRBV5-5, the J gene TRBJ2-7, with a possible D match to TRBD1 (6 bases). Germline V gene sequence: CDR1 SGHKS, CDR2 YYEKEE (reference sequence). Trimming took 5 bases from V and 0 from J, leaving 18 bases between them. This CDR3 is built from 16 residues. This chain's CDR3 is CASSRSPDRSSYEQYF. For the CDR3, the DNA is TGTGCCAGCAGTCGATCCCCGGACAGAAGCTCCTACGAGCAGTACTTC.

This rearrangement joins TRBV24-1 to TRBJ2-3, with 7 bases aligning to TRBD2. Germline assignment: CDR1 KGHDR and CDR2 SFDVKD. The CDR3 is 15 residues long. With 4 bases clipped from V and 0 bases from J, the junction kept 3 bases outside the gene matches. The CDR3 bases are TGTGCCACCAGTGACCCTAGCGGAAGCACAGATACGCAGTATTTT. Protein sequence: CATSDPSGSTDTQYF.

The chain links TRBV11-2 to TRBJ2-1, with 9 bases aligning to TRBD1. The CDR3 is 14 amino acids. The germline gives CDR1 SGHAT, CDR2 FQNNGV. The junction had 2 bases not matched to a gene; V was cut back by 8 bases and J by 0 bases. The CDR3 sequence: CASDRGGSYNEQFF. CDR3 DNA sequence: TGTGCCAGCGACAGGGGGGGCTCCTACAATGAGCAGTTCTTC.

This chain uses TRBV20-1 with TRBJ2-7, with a tentative D call TRBD2 (5 bases). The V gene lost 4 bases and the J gene lost 7 bases, with 17 bases spanning the gap. The CDR3 consists of 13 residues. Germline CDR1 reads DFQATT; CDR2 reads SNEGSKA (reference sequence). Here the CDR3 DNA reads TGCAGTGCTAATAGTCTTACCACTAGTGAGCAGTACTTC. It is translated as CSANSLTTSEQYF.

The chain uses TRBV11-2 and TRBJ2-1, with TRBD2 matching 7 bases. The germline gives CDR1 SGHAT, CDR2 FQNNGV. With 1 base clipped from V and 6 bases from J, the junction kept 9 bases outside the gene matches. The CDR3 is made up of 16 amino acids. The DNA of the CDR3 is TGTGCCAGCAGCTTAGGCGGGACTAAATATTCCAATGAGCAGTTCTTC. Its protein is CASSLGGTKYSNEQFF.

This clonotype was observed a handful of times. The V gene is TRBV6-1, the J gene TRBJ2-5; possible D gene TRBD1, 6 bases. The V end lost 0 bases, the J end lost 4 bases, and 15 bases lay between the germline ends. The CDR3 has 16 amino acids. CDR1 MNHNS and CDR2 SASEGT come from the germline V gene. The DNA for the CDR3 is TGTGCCAGCAGTGAAGCGCTCGGGGTCAGGGGAGAGACCCAGTACTTC. Translated, it gives CASSEALGVRGETQYF.

In this sample, this clonotype turned up a few times. For the CDR3, the DNA is TGTGCCAGCAGCGGCTACAGGGGCCCCCAAGAGACCCAGTACTTC. This gives the protein CASSGYRGPQETQYF. The genes are TRBV7-2 and TRBJ2-5; TRBD1 agrees at 7 bases. This CDR3 spans 15 amino acids. Germline trimming cut 5 bases from V and 1 base from J; bases unmatched to any gene: 7. CDR1 and CDR2 (germline): SGHTA, FQGNSA.

This clonotype was recorded many times. The chain is built from TRBV2 and TRBJ2-2; D not resolved. Trimming removed 4 bases at V and 4 bases at J, with 10 bases between. The CDR3 runs to 14 residues. CDR1 is SNHLY and CDR2 is FYNNEI in the germline V gene. CDR3 nucleotide sequence: TGTGCCAGCAGTGCAACCCATAGCACCGGGGAGCTGTTTTTT. Encoded protein: CASSATHSTGELFF.

The gene calls are TRBV18 and TRBJ1-4; the D is unclear. CDR3 length: 15 amino acids. Trimming removed 2 bases from V and 3 bases from J, with 10 bases in between. Germline CDR1 KGHSH, CDR2 LQKENI. DNA of the CDR3: TGTGCCAGCTCACCAATCCGGGAGTCTAATGAAAAACTGTTTTTT. Amino acids: CASSPIRESNEKLFF.

V and J are TRBV9 and TRBJ1-2, with D possibly matching TRBD1 (5 bases). V gave up 4 bases and J gave up 3 bases, with 16 bases separating them. The CDR3 length is 15 residues. Germline CDR1 is SGDLS and CDR2 is YYNGEE. CDR3 bases: TGTGCCAGCAGCCCGACGGTGGGACCAGACTATGGCTACACCTTC. Translated: CASSPTVGPDYGYTF.